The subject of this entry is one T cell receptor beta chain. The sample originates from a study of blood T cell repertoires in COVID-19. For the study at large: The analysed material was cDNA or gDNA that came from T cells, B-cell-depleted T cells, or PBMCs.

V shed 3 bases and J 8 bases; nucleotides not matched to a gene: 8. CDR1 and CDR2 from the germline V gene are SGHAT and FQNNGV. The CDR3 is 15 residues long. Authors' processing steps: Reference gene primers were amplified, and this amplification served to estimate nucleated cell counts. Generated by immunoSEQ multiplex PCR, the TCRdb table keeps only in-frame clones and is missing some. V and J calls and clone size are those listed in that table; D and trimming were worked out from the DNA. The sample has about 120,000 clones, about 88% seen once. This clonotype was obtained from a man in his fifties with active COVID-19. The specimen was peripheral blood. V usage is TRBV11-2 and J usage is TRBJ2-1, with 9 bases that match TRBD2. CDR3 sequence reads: CASSFWGGRAHEQFF. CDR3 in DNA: TGTGCCAGCAGCTTTTGGGGCGGGAGGGCCCATGAGCAGTTCTTC.